One TCR beta chain is described in this entry. With 0 bases removed from V and 5 bases from J, the gap between germline ends came to 11 bases. In germline, CDR1 is SGHNT, CDR2 YYREEE (reference sequence). The length of the CDR3 is 14 residues. The data originate from a study of blood T cell repertoires in COVID-19. For the study at large: Sites across the United States, Italy and Spain contributed samples from acute and convalescent COVID-19. In each case, the material was cDNA or gDNA derived from T cells, B-cell-depleted T cells, or PBMCs.

Methods used by the authors: Scientists estimated how many nucleated cells there were by amplifying reference gene primers. Generated by immunoSEQ multiplex PCR, the TCRdb table keeps only in-frame clones and is missing some. The V and J calls and clone size were taken over from that table, and D and trimming were inferred from the DNA. This table holds around 97,000 clones, roughly four fifths found once. The receptor's source is a man between 65 and 79 years old with acute or convalescent COVID-19. Input material: peripheral blood. This chain connects TRBV5-4 to TRBJ2-5; the D is unclear. The CDR3 region is CASSLGLQAETQYF. The CDR3 coding sequence is TGTGCCAGCAGCTTGGGGCTGCAGGCCGAGACCCAGTACTTC.